This T cell receptor (beta chain) was identified in a study of shared clonotypes between healthy human individuals. Germline V lookup: CDR1 WSHSY, CDR2 SAAADI. The germline V and J ends were trimmed by 3 bases and 0 bases, with 10 bases remaining between them. CDR3 length equals 15 residues. CD45RO-negative, CCR7-positively selected cells formed the naive CD8 fraction, excluding terminally differentiated effector memory CD45RA+ cells. Sequencing was performed with immunoSEQ multiplex PCR; in TCRdb, only in-frame clones are kept and a portion is missing. The data contain some 2 million clones, roughly 94% of them singletons.

The chain combines TRBV10-2 with TRBJ2-3; D remains ambiguous. This TCR came from a young man in good health. The sample taken for sequencing was naive CD8+ T cells sorted from blood. CDR3 in DNA: TGCGCCAGCAGTGAACCGCTGACTAGCACAGATACGCAGTATTTT. It codes for CASSEPLTSTDTQYF.